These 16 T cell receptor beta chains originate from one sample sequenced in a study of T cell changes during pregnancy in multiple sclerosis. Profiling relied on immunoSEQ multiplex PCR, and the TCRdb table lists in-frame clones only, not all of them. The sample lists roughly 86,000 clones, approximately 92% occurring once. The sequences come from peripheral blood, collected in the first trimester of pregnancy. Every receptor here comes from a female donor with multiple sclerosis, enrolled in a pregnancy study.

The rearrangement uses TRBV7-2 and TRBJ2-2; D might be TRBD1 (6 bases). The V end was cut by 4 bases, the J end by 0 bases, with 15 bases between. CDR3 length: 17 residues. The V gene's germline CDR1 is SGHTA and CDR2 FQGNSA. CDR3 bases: TGTGCCAGCAGCTCACCCAACAGGGCGCCGAACACCGGGGAGCTGTTTTTT. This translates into CASSSPNRAPNTGELFF.

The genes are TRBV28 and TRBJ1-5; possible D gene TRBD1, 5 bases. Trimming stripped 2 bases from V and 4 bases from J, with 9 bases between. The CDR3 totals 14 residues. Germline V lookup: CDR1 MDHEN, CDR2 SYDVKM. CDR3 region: CASSLPGKNQPQHF. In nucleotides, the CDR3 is TGTGCCAGCAGTTTACCAGGGAAGAATCAGCCCCAGCATTTT.

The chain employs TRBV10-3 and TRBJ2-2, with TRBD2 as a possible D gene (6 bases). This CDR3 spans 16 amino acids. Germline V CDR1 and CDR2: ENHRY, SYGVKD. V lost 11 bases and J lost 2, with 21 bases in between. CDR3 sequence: CASSPGGSLNTGELFF. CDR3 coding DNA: TGTGCCTCATCCCCCGGAGGGAGTCTAAACACCGGGGAGCTGTTTTTT.

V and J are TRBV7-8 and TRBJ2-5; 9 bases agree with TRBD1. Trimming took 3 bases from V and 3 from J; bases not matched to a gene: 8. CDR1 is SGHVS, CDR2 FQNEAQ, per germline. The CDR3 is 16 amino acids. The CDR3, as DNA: TGTGCCAGCAGCTTTGGACAGGGGAGGGTAGAAGAGACCCAGTACTTC. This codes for CASSFGQGRVEETQYF.

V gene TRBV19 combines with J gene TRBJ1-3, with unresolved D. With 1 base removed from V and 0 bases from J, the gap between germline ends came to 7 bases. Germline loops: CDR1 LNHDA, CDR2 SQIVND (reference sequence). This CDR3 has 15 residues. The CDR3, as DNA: TGTGCCAGTAGTATAGGTCTCGGCTCTGGAAACACCATATATTTT. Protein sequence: CASSIGLGSGNTIYF.

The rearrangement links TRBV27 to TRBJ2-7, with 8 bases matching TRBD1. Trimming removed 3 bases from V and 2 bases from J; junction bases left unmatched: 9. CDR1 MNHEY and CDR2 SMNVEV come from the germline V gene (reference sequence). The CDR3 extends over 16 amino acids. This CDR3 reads CASSFNDRGLPYEQYF. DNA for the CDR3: TGTGCCAGCAGTTTTAATGACAGGGGTCTGCCCTACGAGCAGTACTTC.

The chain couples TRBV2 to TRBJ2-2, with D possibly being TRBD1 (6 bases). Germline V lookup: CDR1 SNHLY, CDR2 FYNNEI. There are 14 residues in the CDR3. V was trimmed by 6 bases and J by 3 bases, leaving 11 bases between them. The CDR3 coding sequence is TGTGCCAGCAGCCCACAGGGACACACCGGGGAGCTGTTTTTT. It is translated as CASSPQGHTGELFF. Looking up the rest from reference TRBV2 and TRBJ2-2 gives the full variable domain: EPEVTQTPSHQVTQMGQEVILRCVPISNHLYFYWYRQILGQKVEFLVSFYNNEISEKSEIFDDQFSVERPDGSNFTLKIRSTKLEDSAMYFCASSPQGHTGELFFGEGSRLTVL.

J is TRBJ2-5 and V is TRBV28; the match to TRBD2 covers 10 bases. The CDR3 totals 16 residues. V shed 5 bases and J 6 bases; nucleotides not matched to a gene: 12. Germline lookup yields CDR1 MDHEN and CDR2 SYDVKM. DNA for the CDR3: TGTGCCAGCAGTCGTGAGACTAGCGGGTCCCCCCAGACCCAGTACTTC. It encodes CASSRETSGSPQTQYF.

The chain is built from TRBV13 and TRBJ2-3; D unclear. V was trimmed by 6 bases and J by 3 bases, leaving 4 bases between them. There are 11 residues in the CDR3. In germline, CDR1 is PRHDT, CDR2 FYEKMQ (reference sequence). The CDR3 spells CASSSTDTQYF. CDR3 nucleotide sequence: TGTGCCAGCAGTAGTACAGATACGCAGTATTTT.

The DNA for the CDR3 is TGTGCCAGCAGTTGGGGGACAGGGGGCTACGAGCAGTACTTC. Protein: CASSWGTGGYEQYF. V and J are TRBV27 and TRBJ2-7; 11 bases are a match to TRBD1. The CDR3 runs 14 residues. CDR1 is MNHEY, CDR2 SMNVEV, per germline (reference sequence). V shed 4 bases, J shed 3 bases, and the junction held 2 bases outside the gene matches.

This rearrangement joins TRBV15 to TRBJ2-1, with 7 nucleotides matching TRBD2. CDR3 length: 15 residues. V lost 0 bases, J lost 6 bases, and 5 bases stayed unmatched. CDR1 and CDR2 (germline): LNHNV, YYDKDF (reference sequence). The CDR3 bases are TGTGCCACCAGCAGAGAAAGCGGGACCGGCAATGAGCAGTTCTTC. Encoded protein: CATSRESGTGNEQFF.

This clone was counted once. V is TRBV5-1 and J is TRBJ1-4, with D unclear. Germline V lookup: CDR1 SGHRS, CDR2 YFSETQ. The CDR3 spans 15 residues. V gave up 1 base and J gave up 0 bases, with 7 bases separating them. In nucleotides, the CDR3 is TGCGCCAGCAGCTTGCAGTGGTCAACTAATGAAAAACTGTTTTTT. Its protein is CASSLQWSTNEKLFF.

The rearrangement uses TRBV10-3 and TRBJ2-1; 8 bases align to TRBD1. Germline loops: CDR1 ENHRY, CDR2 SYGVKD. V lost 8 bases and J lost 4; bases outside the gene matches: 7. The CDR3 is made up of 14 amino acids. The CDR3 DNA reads TGTGCCATCTGGCCAGGGGGCGCATACAATGAGCAGTTCTTC. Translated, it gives CAIWPGGAYNEQFF.

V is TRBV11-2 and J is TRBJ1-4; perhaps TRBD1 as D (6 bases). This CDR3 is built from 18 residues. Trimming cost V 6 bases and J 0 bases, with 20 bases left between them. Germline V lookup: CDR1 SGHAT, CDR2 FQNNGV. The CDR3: CASRQNGQNFATNEKLFF. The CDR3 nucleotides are TGTGCCAGCAGACAAAACGGACAGAACTTTGCAACTAATGAAAAACTGTTTTTT.

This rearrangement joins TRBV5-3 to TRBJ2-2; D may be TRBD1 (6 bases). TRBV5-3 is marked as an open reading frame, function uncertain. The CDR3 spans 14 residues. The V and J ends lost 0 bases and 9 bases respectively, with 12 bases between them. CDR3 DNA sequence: TGTGCCAGAAGCTTGGCGTCACAGGGCCGGGAGCTGTTTTTT. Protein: CARSLASQGRELFF.

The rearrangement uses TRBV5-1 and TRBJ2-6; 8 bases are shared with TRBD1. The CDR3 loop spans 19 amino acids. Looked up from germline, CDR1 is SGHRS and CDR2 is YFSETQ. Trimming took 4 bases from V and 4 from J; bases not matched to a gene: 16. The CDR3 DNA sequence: TGCGCCAGCAGCGTGGCCACACCGGGACAGGTCCAGGGGGCCAACGTCCTGACTTTC. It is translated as CASSVATPGQVQGANVLTF.